The 20 T cell receptor beta chains listed next were all sequenced from one sample in a study of T-cell reconstitution after alpha-beta-depleted transplantation in children. Unique molecular identifiers were used to barcode this TCRbeta library. Using its own MiXCR run on the PCR reads, TCRdb lists one record per CDR3 protein. The table records fewer than 550,000 distinct CDR3 sequences, more than 9.5% of them present only once. The sequencing here drew on PBMCs, mostly from graft donor cells, taken 180 days after TCRalphabeta/CD19-depleted stem cell transplant. These receptors were obtained from a female patient between 2 and 15 years old who had a stem cell transplant for aplastic anemia, so the T cells may come from the graft donor.

This clonotype has more than one count but fewer than ten. The chain combines TRBV4-3 with TRBJ2-6; TRBD2 might be the D (5 bases). This CDR3 contains 18 residues. V dropped 1 base and J dropped 0 bases, with 13 bases sitting between them. Germline lookup yields CDR1 LGHNA and CDR2 YSLEER. The CDR3 is CASSQGINRDSGANVLTF. The CDR3 DNA follows: TGCGCCAGCAGCCAAGGAATAAACCGGGACTCTGGGGCCAACGTCCTGACTTTC.

This clonotype has more than one count but fewer than ten. This rearrangement joins TRBV3-1 to TRBJ2-1, with 14 bases lining up with TRBD2. CDR3 length: 14 residues. Germline values: CDR1 LGHDT, CDR2 YNNKEL (reference sequence). The trim removed 6 bases at V and 10 bases at J, leaving 5 bases unmatched. The CDR3 spells CASSYGTSGSEQFF. In nucleotides, the CDR3 is TGTGCCAGCAGTTACGGGACTAGCGGGAGCGAGCAGTTCTTC.

The gene calls are TRBV2 and TRBJ1-2; 7 nucleotides agree with TRBD1. Germline V gene lookup returns CDR1 SNHLY and CDR2 FYNNEI. Trimming took 10 bases from V and 8 from J; bases not matched to a gene: 16. The CDR3 covers 14 residues. CDR3 residues: CATQTLDREMGYTF. The DNA for the CDR3 is TGTGCCACCCAGACCTTAGACAGGGAGATGGGCTACACCTTC.

J is TRBJ2-7 and V is TRBV5-5, with 8 bases lining up with TRBD1. The V gene end was trimmed by 4 bases and the J gene end by 3 bases; junction bases not matched to a gene: 9. The CDR3 runs 15 residues. Germline CDR1 SGHKS, CDR2 YYEKEE (reference sequence). The CDR3 DNA follows: TGTGCCAGCAGCCCCGGGACAGGTCTAATCTACGAGCAGTACGTC. Its protein is CASSPGTGLIYEQYV.

The chain couples TRBV5-1 to TRBJ1-1; D unresolved. Germline loops: CDR1 SGHRS, CDR2 YFSETQ. This CDR3 contains 15 residues. The germline V and J ends were trimmed by 3 bases and 2 bases, with 14 bases remaining between them. This CDR3 reads CASSSNRADNTEAFF. In DNA form, the CDR3 reads TGCGCCAGCAGCTCAAACCGGGCCGACAACACTGAAGCTTTCTTT.

The V gene is TRBV20-1, the J gene TRBJ2-1, with 7 bases lining up with TRBD1. Germline lookup yields CDR1 DFQATT and CDR2 SNEGSKA (reference sequence). V shed 6 bases and J 0 bases; nucleotides not matched to a gene: 5. The CDR3 covers 14 residues. CDR3 bases: TGCAGTGCCAGACAGGGAACCTCCTACAATGAGCAGTTCTTC. Its protein is CSARQGTSYNEQFF.

This clonotype was observed a few times. The chain couples TRBV20-1 to TRBJ1-4, with 8 bases identical to TRBD1. CDR3 size: 14 residues. With V trimmed by 6 bases and J by 5 bases, 8 bases remained unmatched. The germline V gene has CDR1 DFQATT and CDR2 SNEGSKA (reference sequence). The CDR3 coding sequence is TGCAGTGCCCCGAGGGCAGGGGGCAATGAAAAACTGTTTTTT. Its protein product is CSAPRAGGNEKLFF.

This clonotype has ten or more counts. The rearrangement uses TRBV5-1 and TRBJ1-5; weak D call: TRBD1 (6 bases). The CDR3 covers 14 residues. V was pared by 4 bases and J by 6 bases, with 14 bases between. Germline V gene sequence: CDR1 SGHRS, CDR2 YFSETQ. CDR3 amino acids: CASSPQGGGQPQHF. For the CDR3, the DNA is TGCGCCAGCAGCCCACAGGGAGGGGGTCAGCCCCAGCATTTT.

This clonotype was detected ten times or more. The V call is TRBV29-1, the J call TRBJ2-1, with 10 bases identical to TRBD2. CDR1 SQVTM and CDR2 ANQGSEA come from the germline V gene. The CDR3 loop spans 16 amino acids. Trimming took 8 bases from V and 3 from J; bases not matched to a gene: 13. The CDR3 DNA is TGCAGCCCATTAATCCTGACTAGCGGGTTCTACAATGAGCAGTTCTTC. It yields the protein CSPLILTSGFYNEQFF.

The J gene is TRBJ2-7, the V gene TRBV5-4; D is unclear. This CDR3 is built from 14 residues. Germline V gene data show CDR1 as SGHNT and CDR2 as YYREEE (reference sequence). Trimming took off 8 bases at V and 2 bases at J, with 17 bases between the two ends. In nucleotides, the CDR3 is TGTGCCAGGAGCCCCGCCGGGCCCACCTACGAGCAGTACTTC. This codes for CARSPAGPTYEQYF.

This clonotype has at least ten counts. The rearrangement links TRBV12-3 or TRBV12-4 to TRBJ2-4; unclear D gene. The CDR3 has 14 amino acids. V was trimmed by 8 bases and J by 4 bases, leaving 15 bases between them. The CDR3 DNA follows: TGTGCCAGCGGGGTTTTAAGGGCTAAAAACATTCAGTACTTC. This sequence encodes CASGVLRAKNIQYF.

This clonotype was found many times. The chain has TRBV6-2 or TRBV6-3 and TRBJ2-7; weak D call: TRBD1 (5 bases). CDR1 is MNHEY, CDR2 SVGEGT, per germline. Deletions cut 5 bases from V and 2 bases from J, with 10 bases between. This CDR3 region has 13 residues. The CDR3 bases are TGTGCCAGCAGTCCAGGGTTTACCTACGAGCAGTACTTC. The encoded protein is CASSPGFTYEQYF.

This clonotype was counted a few times. V gene TRBV12-3 or TRBV12-4 combines with J gene TRBJ1-4, with D possibly TRBD1 on 6 matching bases. Trimming shortened V by 6 bases and J by 7 bases, and 12 bases separated the two germline ends. The CDR3 covers 13 residues. The CDR3 bases are TGTGCCAGCAGGGAAAGGGGGTCTGAAAAACTGTTTTTT. Protein product: CASRERGSEKLFF.

J is TRBJ2-3 and V is TRBV7-3, with TRBD2 identical over 8 bases. CDR1 is SGHTA, CDR2 FQGTGA, per germline. CDR3 size: 16 residues. Losses at the gene ends were 0 bases for V and 0 bases for J; bases not matched to a gene: 2. The CDR3 protein is CASSLTRLASTDTQYF. CDR3 DNA: TGTGCCAGCAGCTTAACCCGACTAGCGAGCACAGATACGCAGTATTTT.

There are a few counts of this clonotype. V is TRBV29-1 and J is TRBJ2-7, with D tentatively TRBD1 (5 bases). Germline V gene lookup returns CDR1 SQVTM and CDR2 ANQGSEA. This CDR3 region has 11 residues. The V and J ends lost 6 bases and 6 bases respectively, with 12 bases between them. The CDR3 nucleotides are TGCAGCGTGCTGCGACAGCTCGAGCAGTACGTC. Translating it yields CSVLRQLEQYV.

The gene calls are TRBV20-1 and TRBJ2-7; the D is unclear. Deletions cut 1 base from V and 0 bases from J, with 7 bases between. CDR3 size: 13 residues. The V gene's germline CDR1 is DFQATT and CDR2 SNEGSKA (reference sequence). The CDR3 loop reads CSARVDNSYEQYF. Here the CDR3 DNA reads TGCAGTGCTAGAGTAGACAACTCCTACGAGCAGTACTTC.

The gene calls are TRBV4-2 and TRBJ2-3; D may be TRBD1 (6 bases). The CDR3 is 15 residues long. Germline CDR1 reads LGHNA; CDR2 reads YNFKEQ. V was trimmed by 5 bases and J by 0 bases, leaving 12 bases between them. In nucleotides, the CDR3 is TGTGCCAGCAGCGACAGGCCTGGTAGCACAGATACGCAGTATTTT. This codes for CASSDRPGSTDTQYF.

This clonotype has only a few counts. The chain carries TRBV28 and TRBJ1-5; 7 bases are a match to TRBD1. CDR3 length equals 20 residues. CDR1 and CDR2 from the germline V gene are MDHEN and SYDVKM. Trimming took 6 bases from V and 2 from J; bases not matched to a gene: 22. The CDR3 loop reads CASRGGQVQRRNEGNQPQHF. CDR3 nucleotides: TGTGCCAGCAGAGGCGGACAGGTCCAGCGCAGGAACGAAGGCAATCAGCCCCAGCATTTT.

This chain links TRBV4-1 with TRBJ1-5; D not certain. This CDR3 has 19 amino acids. With 1 base removed from V and 6 bases from J, the gap between germline ends came to 25 bases. Germline V gene sequence: CDR1 MGHRA, CDR2 YSYEKL. Here the CDR3 DNA reads TGCGCCAGCAGCCAAGTGGCGTTGCCAGCCCGACTCCCGGGTCAGCCCCAGCATTTT. Encoded protein: CASSQVALPARLPGQPQHF.

This clonotype showed up just a few times. The J gene is TRBJ2-3, the V gene TRBV12-3 or TRBV12-4; TRBD1 aligns across 9 bases. This CDR3 has 17 residues. The ends lost 5 bases at V and 6 bases at J; junction bases unmatched: 15. The CDR3 bases are TGTGCCAGCAGTACACGTCCCGGGACAGGGAGTGGGGATACGCAGTATTTT. Residues: CASSTRPGTGSGDTQYF.